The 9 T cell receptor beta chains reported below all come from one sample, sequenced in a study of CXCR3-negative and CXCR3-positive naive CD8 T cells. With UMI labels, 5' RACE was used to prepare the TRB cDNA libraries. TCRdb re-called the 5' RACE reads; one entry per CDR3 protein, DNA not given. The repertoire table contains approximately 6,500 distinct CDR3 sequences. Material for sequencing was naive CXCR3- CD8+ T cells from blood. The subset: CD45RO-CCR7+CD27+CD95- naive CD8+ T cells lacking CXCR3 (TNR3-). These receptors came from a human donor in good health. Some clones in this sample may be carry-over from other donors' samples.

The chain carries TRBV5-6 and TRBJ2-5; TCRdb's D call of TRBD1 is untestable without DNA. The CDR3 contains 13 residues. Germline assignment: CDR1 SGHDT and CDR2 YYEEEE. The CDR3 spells CASSPGQVETQYF.

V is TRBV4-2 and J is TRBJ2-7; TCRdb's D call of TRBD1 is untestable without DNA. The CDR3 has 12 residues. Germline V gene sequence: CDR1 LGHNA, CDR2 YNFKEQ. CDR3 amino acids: CASSQGGGEQYF.

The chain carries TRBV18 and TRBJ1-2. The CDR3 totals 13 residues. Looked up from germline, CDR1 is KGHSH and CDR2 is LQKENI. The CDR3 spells CASHPSGYYGYTF.

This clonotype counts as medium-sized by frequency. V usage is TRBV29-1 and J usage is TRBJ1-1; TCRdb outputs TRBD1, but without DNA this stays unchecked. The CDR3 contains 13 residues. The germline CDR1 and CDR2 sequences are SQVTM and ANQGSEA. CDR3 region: CSVDTGQGPEAFF. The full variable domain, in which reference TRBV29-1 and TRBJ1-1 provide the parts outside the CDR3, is SAVISQKPSRDICQRGTSLTIQCQVDSQVTMMFWYRQQPGQSLTLIATANQGSEATYESGFVIDKFPISRPNLTFSTLTVSNMSPEDSSIYLCSVDTGQGPEAFFGQGTRLTVV.

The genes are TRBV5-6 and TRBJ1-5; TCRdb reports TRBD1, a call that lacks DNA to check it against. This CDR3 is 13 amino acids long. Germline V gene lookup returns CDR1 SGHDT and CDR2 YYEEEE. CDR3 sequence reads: CASSLGAGQPQHF.

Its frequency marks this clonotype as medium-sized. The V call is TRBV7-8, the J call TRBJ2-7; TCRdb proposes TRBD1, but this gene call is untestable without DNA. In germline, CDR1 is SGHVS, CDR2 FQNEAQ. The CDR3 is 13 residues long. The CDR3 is CASRKTGNYEQYF.

The CDR3 sequence is CATSRVGSMNTEAFF. The gene calls are TRBV15 and TRBJ1-1. CDR1 and CDR2 (germline): LNHNV, YYDKDF (reference sequence). The CDR3 extends over 15 amino acids.

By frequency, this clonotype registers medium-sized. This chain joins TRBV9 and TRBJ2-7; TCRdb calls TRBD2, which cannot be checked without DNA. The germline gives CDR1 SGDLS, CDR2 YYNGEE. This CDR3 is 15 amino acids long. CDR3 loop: CASTQGASGSYEQYF.

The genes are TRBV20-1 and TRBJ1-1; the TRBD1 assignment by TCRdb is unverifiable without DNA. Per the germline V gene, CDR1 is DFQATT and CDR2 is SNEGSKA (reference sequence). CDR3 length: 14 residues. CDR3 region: CSAIGAGVDTEAFF.